The clone carrying this T cell receptor beta chain was seen only a few times. TCRdb analysed the PCR reads with MiXCR anew, one entry per CDR3 protein. The sample lists about 8,200 distinct CDR3 sequences; about 41% were seen once. These data originate in a study of immune characterization of retroperitoneal liposarcoma. The CDR3 has 14 amino acids. Trimming left V 4 bases short and J 0 bases short, with 7 bases between. Germline CDR1 MNHNY, CDR2 SVGAGI (reference sequence). The TCR sequence derives from a male donor with retroperitoneal liposarcoma. The sequencing sample was made of tumor tissue. This chain links TRBV6-6 with TRBJ2-1; D is uncertain. This CDR3 is CASSLKNSYNEQFF. CDR3 DNA: TGTGCCAGCAGTTTAAAGAACTCCTACAATGAGCAGTTCTTC.